Below are 13 T cell receptor beta chains sequenced from a single sample in a study of regulatory T cells in long-lasting Graves disease. The time point: newly diagnosed GD, antithyroid drugs for less than 3 months. Preparation of the TCR library used RNA extracted from PBMCs. With iRepertoire HTBI primers and Arm-PCR of CDR3 regions, TCR beta libraries were built. TCRdb called the multiplex PCR reads again in MiXCR, with one record for every CDR3 protein. The sample records approximately 300,000 distinct CDR3 sequences, 18% being singletons. This specimen was peripheral blood mononuclear cells (PBMCs), taken at new diagnosis, from a patient treated with antithyroid drugs. These TCRs come from a female donor with Graves disease.

This clonotype showed up many times. The rearrangement links TRBV18 to TRBJ1-4; D is unresolved. CDR1 is KGHSH and CDR2 is LQKENI in the germline V gene. CDR3 length: 17 residues. With 5 bases removed from V and 0 bases from J, the gap between germline ends came to 16 bases. The CDR3: CASSTPVEDATNEKLFF. CDR3 DNA: TGTGCCAGCTCAACCCCTGTCGAGGACGCAACTAATGAAAAACTGTTTTTT.

Comments on this clonotype: With a far larger clone one base away, a read error is the likely cause. Here the CDR3 DNA reads TGTGCCAGCAGTTCGACTCCCGGGACTAGCTGGTACGAGCAGTACTTC. It encodes CASSSTPGTSWYEQYF. V and J are TRBV12-3 or TRBV12-4 and TRBJ2-7; 9 bases line up with TRBD2. The V and J ends lost 4 bases and 4 bases, in that order; junction bases with no gene match: 11. There are 16 residues in the CDR3.

This clonotype was detected ten times or more. This CDR3 is CASSTPGTGNTGELFF. The CDR3 DNA is TGTGCCAGTAGTACTCCCGGGACAGGGAACACCGGGGAGCTGTTTTTT. The genes are TRBV19 and TRBJ2-2, with TRBD1 identical over 8 bases. Unmatched junction bases numbered 5, after V lost 4 bases and J lost 1 base. The germline V gene encodes CDR1 LNHDA and CDR2 SQIVND (reference sequence). This CDR3 has 16 amino acids.

This clonotype was recorded at least ten times. The V and J genes are TRBV19 and TRBJ1-5; D might be TRBD1 (5 bases). Germline V gene data show CDR1 as LNHDA and CDR2 as SQIVND (reference sequence). Trimming stripped 4 bases from V and 0 bases from J, with 10 bases between. The CDR3 has 15 residues. CDR3: CASSRQYPSNQPQHF. CDR3 sequence (DNA): TGTGCCAGTAGTAGACAGTACCCTAGCAATCAGCCCCAGCATTTT.

This clonotype was found many times. This rearrangement joins TRBV7-3 to TRBJ2-5; TRBD2 matches at 8 bases. Germline V gene lookup returns CDR1 SGHTA and CDR2 FQGTGA. The CDR3 length is 15 residues. The V and J ends lost 5 bases and 2 bases, in that order; junction bases with no gene match: 7. CDR3 coding DNA: TGTGCCAGCAGCCACAGCGGGAGTTGGCAAGAGACCCAGTACTTC. Its translation is CASSHSGSWQETQYF.

This clonotype was seen repeatedly, ten times or more. The rearrangement uses TRBV6-1 and TRBJ2-2; 8 bases map to TRBD1. The length of the CDR3 is 19 residues. Germline V gene sequence: CDR1 MNHNS, CDR2 SASEGT. Unmatched junction bases numbered 19, after V lost 6 bases and J lost 4 bases. The CDR3 reads CASSGQGQAFSAGTGELFF. In nucleotides, the CDR3 is TGTGCCAGCAGCGGGCAGGGACAGGCCTTCTCTGCGGGCACCGGGGAGCTGTTTTTT.

This clonotype was found many times. V is TRBV25-1 and J is TRBJ1-6, with 12 positions matching TRBD1. V lost 2 bases to trimming and J lost 10 bases; unmatched junction nucleotides: 3. The germline CDR1 and CDR2 sequences are MGHDK and SYGVNS. This CDR3 is built from 15 residues. The CDR3 reads CASSEGTGGLSPLHF. In DNA form, the CDR3 reads TGTGCCAGCAGTGAAGGGACAGGGGGCCTGTCACCCCTCCACTTT.

This clonotype occurred many times. The chain employs TRBV28 and TRBJ2-7; 9 positions match TRBD1. Germline CDR1 reads MDHEN; CDR2 reads SYDVKM. V lost 0 bases, J lost 6 bases, and 0 bases stayed unmatched. This CDR3 is 13 amino acids long. The CDR3 DNA sequence: TGTGCCAGCAGTTTATGGGACAGGGGCGAGCAGTACTTC. Translated, it gives CASSLWDRGEQYF.

This clonotype was recorded many times. The rearrangement uses TRBV10-3 and TRBJ1-1; TRBD1 matches at 9 bases. The CDR3 runs to 17 residues. Germline CDR1 and CDR2: ENHRY and SYGVKD. J lost 6 bases, V lost 3 bases, and 14 bases had no gene match. CDR3 region: CAISDLGQGVLSAEAFF. DNA for the CDR3: TGTGCCATCAGTGACTTGGGACAGGGCGTGTTAAGCGCTGAAGCTTTCTTT.

In its sample, this clonotype was seen many times. The chain has TRBV11-2 and TRBJ1-1; 8 nucleotides agree with TRBD1. The V gene end was trimmed by 5 bases and the J gene end by 10 bases; junction bases not matched to a gene: 15. The CDR3 runs to 15 residues. CDR1 is SGHAT and CDR2 is FQNNGV in the germline V gene. This CDR3 is CASSRLGQALSGAFF. The CDR3 coding sequence is TGTGCCAGCAGCCGCCTGGGACAGGCCCTCTCTGGAGCTTTCTTT. Looking up the rest from reference TRBV11-2 and TRBJ1-1 gives the full variable domain: EAGVAQSPRYKIIEKRQSVAFWCNPISGHATLYWYQQILGQGPKLLIQFQNNGVVDDSQLPKDRFSAERLKGVDSTLKIQPAKLEDSAVYLCASSRLGQALSGAFFGQGTRLTVV.

At least ten counts were recorded for this clonotype. An end of the junction does not agree with germline; a read error may underlie this. The CDR3 DNA follows: TGTGCCAGCAGTCCCCAGGTCGCCGTGGATACGCAGTGTTTT. It encodes CASSPQVAVDTQCF. The rearrangement links TRBV12-3 or TRBV12-4 to TRBJ2-3; no clear D. CDR3 size: 14 residues.

This chain connects TRBV2 to TRBJ1-1; TRBD1 might be the D (5 bases). This CDR3 region has 16 residues. Trimming removed 6 bases at V and 1 base at J, with 18 bases between. Per the germline V gene, CDR1 is SNHLY and CDR2 is FYNNEI. The CDR3 region has the DNA TGTGCCAGCAGCTTGAATCAGGGTTTTGGGAACACTGAAGCTTTCTTT. Amino acid sequence: CASSLNQGFGNTEAFF.

Regarding this clonotype: Its ends do not fully match the called genes, so a read error is possible. The gene calls are TRBV30 and TRBJ2-1; 10 bases line up with TRBD2. In germline, CDR1 is GTSNPN, CDR2 SVGIG (reference sequence). The CDR3 sequence is 14 residues long. CDR3 in DNA: TGCGCCTACCAAAGCGGGGGGGCCTACAATGAGCAGTTCTTC. Translated, it gives CAYQSGGAYNEQFF.